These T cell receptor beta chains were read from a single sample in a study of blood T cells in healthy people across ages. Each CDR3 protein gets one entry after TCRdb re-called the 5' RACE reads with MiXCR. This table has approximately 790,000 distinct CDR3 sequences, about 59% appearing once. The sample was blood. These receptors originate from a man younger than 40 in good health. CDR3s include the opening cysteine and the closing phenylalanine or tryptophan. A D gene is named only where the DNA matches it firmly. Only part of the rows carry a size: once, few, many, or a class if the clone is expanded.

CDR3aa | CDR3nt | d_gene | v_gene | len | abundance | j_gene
CSVDRGFGAWDQETQYF | TGCAGCGTTGACAGGGGCTTTGGGGCTTGGGACCAAGAGACCCAGTACTTC | . | TRBV29-1 | 17 | few | TRBJ2-5
CASSVGGVYEQYF | TGTGCCAGCAGTGTAGGAGGGGTCTACGAGCAGTACTTC | . | TRBV9 | 13 | . | TRBJ2-7
CASSADRTQPQHF | TGTGCCAGCTCAGCCGACAGGACTCAGCCCCAGCATTTT | . | TRBV18 | 13 | . | TRBJ1-5
CASSAAARSRRSYEQYF | TGTGCCAGCAGCGCAGCGGCCCGATCGAGGAGGAGCTACGAGCAGTACTTC | . | TRBV7-6 | 17 | . | TRBJ2-7
CSGRVSYEQYF | TGCAGCGGCAGGGTTTCCTACGAGCAGTACTTC | . | TRBV29-1 | 11 | . | TRBJ2-7
CASSSKPGQAYEQYF | TGTGCCAGCAGCTCTAAACCGGGACAAGCCTACGAGCAGTACTTC | . | TRBV11-2 | 15 | . | TRBJ2-7
CASSFPGLTDTQYF | TGTGCCAGCAGTTTTCCAGGACTCACAGATACGCAGTATTTT | . | TRBV12-3/TRBV12-4 | 14 | . | TRBJ2-3
CASSLDSATQYF | TGTGCCAGCAGCTTAGATTCGGCGACCCAGTACTTC | . | TRBV7-2 | 12 | . | TRBJ2-5
CASSQDATAQETQYF | TGTGCCAGCAGCCAAGATGCGACGGCCCAAGAGACCCAGTACTTC | . | TRBV3-1 | 15 | . | TRBJ2-5
CASSEFKNYGYTF | TGTGCCAGCAGTGAATTCAAGAACTATGGCTACACCTTC | . | TRBV25-1 | 13 | few | TRBJ1-2
CASSPSRDTYEQYF | TGTGCCAGCAGCCCCTCCCGGGACACCTACGAGCAGTACTTC | . | TRBV28 | 14 | few | TRBJ2-7
CASSLQSNYGYTF | TGTGCCAGCAGTTTACAGTCGAACTATGGCTACACCTTC | . | TRBV12-3/TRBV12-4 | 13 | . | TRBJ1-2
CASVGPGHGYTF | TGTGCCAGCGTAGGGCCGGGTCATGGCTACACCTTC | . | TRBV28 | 12 | . | TRBJ1-2
CASSTLRGGKTGELFF | TGCGCCAGCTCCACCCTCCGGGGGGGAAAGACCGGGGAGCTGTTTTTT | TRBD2 | TRBV5-1 | 16 | . | TRBJ2-2
CASTDRPAGDTQYF | TGTGCCAGCACGGACAGGCCCGCGGGGGATACGCAGTATTTT | . | TRBV18 | 14 | . | TRBJ2-3
CASSGTGAYNEQFF | TGTGCCAGCAGTGGGACCGGGGCCTACAATGAGCAGTTCTTC | . | TRBV2 | 14 | . | TRBJ2-1
CAAHRGNTDTQYF | TGTGCCGCGCACAGGGGGAACACAGATACGCAGTATTTT | TRBD1 | TRBV6-6 | 13 | once | TRBJ2-3